A selection of T cell receptor beta chains follows, all from one sample in a study of shared clonotypes between healthy human individuals. This table comes from immunoSEQ multiplex PCR, and its TCRdb copy is limited to in-frame clones, with some not included. The sample yields approximately 2,000,000 clones, 80% to 95% seen once. The sample taken for sequencing was naive CD8+ T cells from PBMCs. The receptors were sampled from a man between 18 and 35 years old in good health. Some clones in this sample may be carry-over from other donors' samples. CDR3s include the opening cysteine and the closing phenylalanine or tryptophan. D genes are given only for firm matches. The size of a clone is reported for some rows only, either as once, few or many, or as a class for expanded clones.

clone_size	j_call	d_call	v_call	cdr3_nt	cdr3_aa
-	TRBJ2-7	-	TRBV7-9	TGTGCCAGCAGCTTAGTTCTTGTATCGGAGCAGTACTTC	CASSLVLVSEQYF
-	TRBJ2-7	-	TRBV14	TGTGCCAGCAGCCAAGTGACAGGCTACGAGCAGTACTTC	CASSQVTGYEQYF
-	TRBJ2-7	-	TRBV28	TGTGCCAGCAGTTTATTTATGGGGGCCCTCCCGGGCGAGCAGTACTTC	CASSLFMGALPGEQYF
-	TRBJ2-7	-	TRBV18	TGTGCCAGCTCACCGGTCGGACAGACCTACGAGCAGTACTTC	CASSPVGQTYEQYF
-	TRBJ2-2	-	TRBV12-5	TGTGCTAGTGGTACGACATCGACCGGGGAGCTGTTTTTT	CASGTTSTGELFF
-	TRBJ1-2	-	TRBV10-3	TGTGCCATCAGTGAGCACACAGGGAACACCTTC	CAISEHTGNTF
-	TRBJ2-1	TRBD2	TRBV9	TGTGCCAGCAGCGTAGGTAGGGGACTACGGAATGAGCAGTTCTTC	CASSVGRGLRNEQFF
few	TRBJ1-1	-	TRBV11-2	TGTGCCAGCAGCGGGGACGGTAGAGTCACTGAAGCTTTCTTT	CASSGDGRVTEAFF
-	TRBJ2-1	-	TRBV29-1	TGCAGCGTTCGGTCCGGACTTAGCTCCTACAATGAGCAGTTCTTC	CSVRSGLSSYNEQFF
-	TRBJ2-3	TRBD2	TRBV7-9	TGTGCCAGCACCCTACGGACTAGCGGGATCCTTAGCACAGATACGCAGTATTTT	CASTLRTSGILSTDTQYF
-	TRBJ2-1	-	TRBV15	TGTGCCACCAGCAGAGATCGGGTCGGGGGTTACAATGAGCAGTTCTTC	CATSRDRVGGYNEQFF
-	TRBJ2-1	TRBD1	TRBV5-1	TGCGCCAGCAGGGTACGGACAGGGGAGTATGAGCAGTTCTTC	CASRVRTGEYEQFF
-	TRBJ1-2	-	TRBV7-9	TGTGCCAGCAGCTTAATAGGCTCATATGGCTACACCTTC	CASSLIGSYGYTF
-	TRBJ2-2	-	TRBV7-6	TGTGCCAGCAGCCTAATGGGGCCCACCGGGGAGCTGTTTTTT	CASSLMGPTGELFF
-	TRBJ1-2	TRBD1	TRBV9	TGTGCCAGCAGCCTATATGCGGGACAGGGGTTTTATGGCTACACCTTC	CASSLYAGQGFYGYTF
-	TRBJ2-1	TRBD2	TRBV7-6	TGTGCCAGCAGCTTTAGCGGGTGGGGTGAGCAGTTCTTC	CASSFSGWGEQFF
-	TRBJ1-4	-	TRBV25-1	TGTGCCAGCAGTGAACCCTGGGGGCCTCTTAATGAAAAACTGTTTTTT	CASSEPWGPLNEKLFF
-	TRBJ2-2	TRBD2	TRBV12-5	TGTGCTAGTGGTTTGGCCATAGCGGGGGCCCGCACCGGGGAGCTGTTTTTT	CASGLAIAGARTGELFF
once	TRBJ2-2	-	TRBV28	TGTGCCAGCAGTTTGTCGCAGAACACCGGGGAGCTGTTTTTT	CASSLSQNTGELFF
-	TRBJ2-5	-	TRBV11-3	TGTGCCAGCAGCTTAGGACCAGCGGAGACCCAGTACTTC	CASSLGPAETQYF
-	TRBJ2-3	TRBD1	TRBV7-8	TGTGCCAGCAGCTCCCCAGACAGGGTGTCAGATACGCAGTATTTT	CASSSPDRVSDTQYF
-	TRBJ2-1	TRBD1	TRBV7-9	TGTGCCAGCAGCATGGGACAGGGTACCTACAATGAGCAGTTCTTC	CASSMGQGTYNEQFF
once	TRBJ2-7	-	TRBV10-2	TGCGCCAGCCGTTCCGAGACCCAATCCCCCCTCTACGAGCAGTACTTC	CASRSETQSPLYEQYF
once	TRBJ2-2	TRBD2	TRBV5-6	TGTGCCAGCAGCTCCCGGCTAGCGGGAGTAACCGGGGAGCTGTTTTTT	CASSSRLAGVTGELFF
-	TRBJ2-2	TRBD1	TRBV15	TGTGCCACCAGCAGGGACAGGGGGGCCGGGGAGCTGTTTTTT	CATSRDRGAGELFF
-	TRBJ2-7	-	TRBV10-1	TGCGCCAGCAGTGAGGGTAGTACCTACGAGCAGTACTTC	CASSEGSTYEQYF
-	TRBJ2-1	TRBD2	TRBV6-1	TGTGCCAGCAGTGACCCGACTAGCGGGGGCTACAATGAGCAGTTCTTC	CASSDPTSGGYNEQFF
-	TRBJ2-7	-	TRBV28	TGTGCCAGCCGTGGTAGCTCCTACGAGCAGTACTTC	CASRGSSYEQYF
-	TRBJ1-1	-	TRBV11-2	TGTGCCAGCAGCGACTATGAAGCTTTCTTT	CASSDYEAFF
-	TRBJ2-7	-	TRBV19	TGTGCCAGTAGTATATTGGGACAACCCTACGAGCAGTACTTC	CASSILGQPYEQYF
-	TRBJ1-1	-	TRBV13	TGTGCCAGCAGCTTGGGGGCCGAGACTGAAGCTTTCTTT	CASSLGAETEAFF
once	TRBJ2-7	-	TRBV6-6	TGTGCCAGCAGTCCAGCGGGCCCCTACGAGCAGTACTTC	CASSPAGPYEQYF
-	TRBJ2-3	-	TRBV29-1	TGCAGCGTGGTGGGACTTGACACAGATACGCAGTATTTT	CSVVGLDTDTQYF
-	TRBJ2-4	TRBD1	TRBV25-1	TGTGCCAGCAGTGATTGGACAGGGAAAAACATTCAGTACTTC	CASSDWTGKNIQYF
-	TRBJ1-2	-	TRBV30	TGTGCCTACACCGGACGGGAAACTGGAAGCACGGCTGGCTACACCTTC	CAYTGRETGSTAGYTF
-	TRBJ2-1	-	TRBV19	TGTGCCAGTCGTCTACTAGGGAGCGAGCAGTTCTTC	CASRLLGSEQFF
-	TRBJ2-1	-	TRBV27	TGTGCCAGCAGTTCCCTCTCCCCTAGCGCACCCTCCTACAATGAGCAGTTCTTC	CASSSLSPSAPSYNEQFF
-	TRBJ1-1	TRBD1	TRBV4-3	TGCGCCAGCAGCCAAGATCTAGGGGGACAGGGAGGGTTGGCGGGTACTGAAGCTTTCTTT	CASSQDLGGQGGLAGTEAFF
-	TRBJ2-7	-	TRBV4-1	TGCGCCAGCAGCCAAGAGGTGGGTTTGGTCTCCTACGAGCAGTACTTC	CASSQEVGLVSYEQYF
-	TRBJ2-1	TRBD2	TRBV11-1	TGTGCCAGCAGCCTAGACGTAGCGGGAGGGGGCCTTGAGCAGTTCTTC	CASSLDVAGGGLEQFF
once	TRBJ2-7	-	TRBV4-2	TGTGCCAGCAGCCCCGCCCCGGGGCCCTACGAGCAGTACTTC	CASSPAPGPYEQYF
-	TRBJ1-5	-	TRBV6-1	TGTGCCAGCAGTGAAGACATGGGGTCTGGTCAGCCCCAGCATTTT	CASSEDMGSGQPQHF
-	TRBJ2-1	-	TRBV9	TGTGCCAGCAGCGTAGGAGGGGCTACCAATGAGCAGTTCTTC	CASSVGGATNEQFF
once	TRBJ2-3	-	TRBV19	TGTGCCAGTAGTCCCTCTAGGGGACACACAGATACGCAGTATTTT	CASSPSRGHTDTQYF
-	TRBJ2-7	TRBD2	TRBV5-1	TGCGCCAGCAGCCTTCCCCCCCTAGCGGGGGCCCGGAGCTCCTACGAGCAGTACTTC	CASSLPPLAGARSSYEQYF